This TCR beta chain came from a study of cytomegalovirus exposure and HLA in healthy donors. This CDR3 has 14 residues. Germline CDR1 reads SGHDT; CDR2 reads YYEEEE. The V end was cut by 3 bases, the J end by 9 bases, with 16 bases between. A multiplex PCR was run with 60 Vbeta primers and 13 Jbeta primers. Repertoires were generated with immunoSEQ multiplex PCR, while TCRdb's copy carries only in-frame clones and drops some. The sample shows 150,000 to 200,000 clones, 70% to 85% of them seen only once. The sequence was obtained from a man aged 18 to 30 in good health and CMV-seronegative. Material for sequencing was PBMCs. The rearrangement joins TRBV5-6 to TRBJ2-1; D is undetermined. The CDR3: CASSSWALSSEQFF. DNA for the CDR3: TGTGCCAGCAGCTCGTGGGCCCTCTCAAGTGAGCAGTTCTTC.